Listed below are T cell receptor beta chains from one sample, sequenced in a study of naive and memory T cell subsets. Via MiXCR, TCRdb re-called the UMI-ligation and nested PCR reads, giving one row per CDR3 protein. In the table there are 150,000 or so distinct CDR3 sequences, roughly 22% of which are singletons. The sequenced material came from naive CD4+ T cells from blood. These receptor sequences come from a human donor in good health. The CDR3 runs from the conserved cysteine through the conserved F or W. Each record gives: J gene, V gene, CDR3 protein.

j_call: TRBJ2-1; v_call: TRBV20-1; cdr3_aa: CSASRLYRYNEQFF
j_call: TRBJ1-1; v_call: TRBV20-1; cdr3_aa: CSARPQTGSLTEAFF
j_call: TRBJ2-7; v_call: TRBV29-1; cdr3_aa: CSVGGTSGIFGEQYF
j_call: TRBJ2-5; v_call: TRBV6-5; cdr3_aa: CASTLLAGVGETQYF
j_call: TRBJ2-1; v_call: TRBV2; cdr3_aa: CASSEYQGQFF
j_call: TRBJ1-4; v_call: TRBV21-1; cdr3_aa: CASSKFPGHRSEKLFF
j_call: TRBJ2-2; v_call: TRBV18; cdr3_aa: CASSPLSRPPPNTGELFF
j_call: TRBJ2-1; v_call: TRBV25-1; cdr3_aa: CASSDRRTGGHQQFF
j_call: TRBJ1-1; v_call: TRBV11-2; cdr3_aa: CASSPPTGYTEAFF
j_call: TRBJ2-7; v_call: TRBV7-2; cdr3_aa: CASRFNTGYEQYF
j_call: TRBJ2-7; v_call: TRBV25-1; cdr3_aa: CATAEGRPPYEQYF
j_call: TRBJ2-3; v_call: TRBV20-1; cdr3_aa: CSASDRAGTDTQYF
j_call: TRBJ2-6; v_call: TRBV5-4; cdr3_aa: CASSDTTGANVLTF
j_call: TRBJ1-3; v_call: TRBV12-3/TRBV12-4; cdr3_aa: CASSHRGSGNTIYF
j_call: TRBJ1-1; v_call: TRBV6-5; cdr3_aa: CASSYSIGTELNTEAFF
j_call: TRBJ2-7; v_call: TRBV6-2/TRBV6-3; cdr3_aa: CASSYPSRREQYF
j_call: TRBJ2-2; v_call: TRBV7-9; cdr3_aa: CASSLRSGSRPSTNTGELFF
j_call: TRBJ2-3; v_call: TRBV20-1; cdr3_aa: CSARGSMADTQYF
j_call: TRBJ1-2; v_call: TRBV15; cdr3_aa: CATRPGTGAPNYGYTF
j_call: TRBJ2-2; v_call: TRBV12-3/TRBV12-4; cdr3_aa: CASGLSDRGPGELFF
j_call: TRBJ2-1; v_call: TRBV4-1; cdr3_aa: CASSQEGVGAEEQFF
j_call: TRBJ2-3; v_call: TRBV6-5; cdr3_aa: CASSPRAFSTDTQYF
j_call: TRBJ1-1; v_call: TRBV15; cdr3_aa: CATSRAGTRTEAFF
j_call: TRBJ2-3; v_call: TRBV7-2; cdr3_aa: CASSSWGRTDTQYF
j_call: TRBJ2-7; v_call: TRBV28; cdr3_aa: CASSLLGTNYEQYF
j_call: TRBJ1-2; v_call: TRBV5-4; cdr3_aa: CASSFVGPVEGYTF
j_call: TRBJ2-7; v_call: TRBV7-9; cdr3_aa: CASSLPRPGQGHEQYF
j_call: TRBJ2-7; v_call: TRBV20-1; cdr3_aa: CSARSLAGTGYEQYF
j_call: TRBJ1-5; v_call: TRBV6-1; cdr3_aa: CASIDRGPSQPQHF
j_call: TRBJ1-1; v_call: TRBV7-9; cdr3_aa: CASSTPLGQGARWTEAFF
j_call: TRBJ2-1; v_call: TRBV7-3; cdr3_aa: CASSLKAGGRSEQFF
j_call: TRBJ2-6; v_call: TRBV6-2/TRBV6-3; cdr3_aa: CASSPGGSTGANVLTF
j_call: TRBJ1-1; v_call: TRBV6-5; cdr3_aa: CASSSRPGQGRTEAFF
j_call: TRBJ1-4; v_call: TRBV29-1; cdr3_aa: CSVGGTGVNEKLFF
j_call: TRBJ2-7; v_call: TRBV3-1; cdr3_aa: CASSQGRPLSYEQYF
j_call: TRBJ2-7; v_call: TRBV12-3/TRBV12-4; cdr3_aa: CASSLWNRGTYEQYF
j_call: TRBJ2-3; v_call: TRBV2; cdr3_aa: CTSGGRAFNTQYF
j_call: TRBJ2-1; v_call: TRBV29-1; cdr3_aa: CSVVGTFYNEQFF
j_call: TRBJ2-3; v_call: TRBV6-2/TRBV6-3; cdr3_aa: CASSLGLGYTQYF
j_call: TRBJ2-7; v_call: TRBV28; cdr3_aa: CASSPGTSSHYEQYF
j_call: TRBJ2-3; v_call: TRBV20-1; cdr3_aa: CSAGLRDRDTDTQYF
j_call: TRBJ2-2; v_call: TRBV19; cdr3_aa: CASRQGKGSGELFF
j_call: TRBJ1-3; v_call: TRBV28; cdr3_aa: CASTPHHPSGNTIYF
j_call: TRBJ2-7; v_call: TRBV29-1; cdr3_aa: CSVEEARGDYEQYF
j_call: TRBJ2-3; v_call: TRBV20-1; cdr3_aa: CSAPAPTGQVDTQYF